This T cell receptor beta chain was identified in a study of blood T cells in healthy people across ages. The sample holds one count of this clonotype. V gave up 2 bases and J gave up 5 bases, with 18 bases separating them. Germline assignment: CDR1 SEHNR and CDR2 FQNEAQ (reference sequence). The CDR3 is 16 amino acids. A second PCR of 7 to 11 cycles used a sample-barcoded 5' primer and a J-beta primer mix. A single record per CDR3 protein comes from TCRdb applying MiXCR to the 5' RACE reads. The table includes hundreds of thousands of distinct CDR3 sequences, about 26% detected once. This same sample was also part of a study on T cells of mothers and their children.

Sequenced material: blood. The chain combines TRBV7-9 with TRBJ1-1; no clear D gene. This TCR was recovered from a boy aged 2 to 10 in good health. The CDR3, as DNA: TGTGCCAGCAGCTTATGGGTCGGGAGGGTATCGACTGAAGCTTTCTTT. Amino acids: CASSLWVGRVSTEAFF.